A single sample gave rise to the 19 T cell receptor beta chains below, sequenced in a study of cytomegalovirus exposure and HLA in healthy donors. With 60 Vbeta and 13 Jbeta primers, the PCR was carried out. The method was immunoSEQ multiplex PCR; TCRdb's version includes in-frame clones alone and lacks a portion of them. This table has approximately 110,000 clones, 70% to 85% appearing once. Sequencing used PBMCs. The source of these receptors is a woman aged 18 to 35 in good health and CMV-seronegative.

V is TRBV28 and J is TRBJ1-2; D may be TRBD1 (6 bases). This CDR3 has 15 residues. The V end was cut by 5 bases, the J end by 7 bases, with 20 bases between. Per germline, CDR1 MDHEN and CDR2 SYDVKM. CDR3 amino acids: CASSIIQGRVGGYTF. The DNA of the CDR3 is TGTGCCAGCAGTATCATACAGGGTCGTGTCGGTGGCTACACCTTC.

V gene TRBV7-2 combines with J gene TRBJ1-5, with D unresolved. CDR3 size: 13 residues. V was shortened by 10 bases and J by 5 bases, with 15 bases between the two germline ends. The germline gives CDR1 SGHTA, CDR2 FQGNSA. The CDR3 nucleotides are TGTGCCACGCGCGGTTACGGGGATCAGCCCCAGCATTTT. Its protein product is CATRGYGDQPQHF.

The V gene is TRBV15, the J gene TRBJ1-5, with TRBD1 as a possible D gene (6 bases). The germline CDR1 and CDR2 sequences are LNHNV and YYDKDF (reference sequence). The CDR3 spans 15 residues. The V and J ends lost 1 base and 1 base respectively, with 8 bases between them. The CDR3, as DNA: TGTGCCACCAGCAGAGCAGGGGAGAGCAATCAGCCCCAGCATTTT. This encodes CATSRAGESNQPQHF.

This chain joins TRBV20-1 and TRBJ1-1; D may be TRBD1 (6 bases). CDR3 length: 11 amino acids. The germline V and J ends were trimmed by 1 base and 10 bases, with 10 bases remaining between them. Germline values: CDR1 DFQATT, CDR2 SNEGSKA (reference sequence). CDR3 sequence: CSARGTVGAFF. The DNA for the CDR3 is TGCAGTGCTAGAGGGACAGTTGGAGCTTTCTTT.

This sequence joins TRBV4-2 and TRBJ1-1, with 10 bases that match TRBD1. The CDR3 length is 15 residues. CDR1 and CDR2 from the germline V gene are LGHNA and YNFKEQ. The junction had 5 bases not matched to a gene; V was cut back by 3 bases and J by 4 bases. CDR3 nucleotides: TGTGCCAGCAGCCAGACAGGGACAGGGGCCACTGAAGCTTTCTTT. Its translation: CASSQTGTGATEAFF.

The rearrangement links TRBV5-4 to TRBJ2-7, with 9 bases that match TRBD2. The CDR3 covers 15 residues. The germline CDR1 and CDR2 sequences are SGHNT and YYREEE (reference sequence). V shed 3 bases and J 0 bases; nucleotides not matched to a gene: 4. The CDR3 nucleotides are TGTGCCAGCAGCTCCGGACTAGCGCTCTCCTACGAGCAGTACTTC. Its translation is CASSSGLALSYEQYF.

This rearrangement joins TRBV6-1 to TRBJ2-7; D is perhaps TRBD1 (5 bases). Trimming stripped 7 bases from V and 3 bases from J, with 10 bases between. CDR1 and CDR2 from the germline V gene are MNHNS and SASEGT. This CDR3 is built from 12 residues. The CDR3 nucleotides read TGTGCCAGCAATGGACAACTCTACGAGCAGTACTTC. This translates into CASNGQLYEQYF.

CDR3 sequence reads: CASSPGQGKTQYF. The CDR3 bases are TGTGCCAGCAGCCCCGGACAGGGAAAGACCCAGTACTTC. The chain joins TRBV11-2 to TRBJ2-5, with 8 bases lining up with TRBD1. CDR1 and CDR2 from the germline V gene are SGHAT and FQNNGV. CDR3 size: 13 residues. With 5 bases clipped from V and 6 bases from J, the junction kept 5 bases outside the gene matches. Filled out from reference TRBV11-2 and TRBJ2-5, the complete variable domain reads EAGVAQSPRYKIIEKRQSVAFWCNPISGHATLYWYQQILGQGPKLLIQFQNNGVVDDSQLPKDRFSAERLKGVDSTLKIQPAKLEDSAVYLCASSPGQGKTQYFGPGTRLLVL.

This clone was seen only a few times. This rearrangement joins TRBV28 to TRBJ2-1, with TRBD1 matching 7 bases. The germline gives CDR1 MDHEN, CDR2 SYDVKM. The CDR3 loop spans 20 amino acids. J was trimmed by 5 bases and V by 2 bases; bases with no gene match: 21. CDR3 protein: CASSLDSGAKGGPGNNEQFF. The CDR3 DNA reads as TGTGCCAGCAGTTTAGATTCAGGGGCCAAAGGGGGCCCCGGGAACAATGAGCAGTTCTTC.

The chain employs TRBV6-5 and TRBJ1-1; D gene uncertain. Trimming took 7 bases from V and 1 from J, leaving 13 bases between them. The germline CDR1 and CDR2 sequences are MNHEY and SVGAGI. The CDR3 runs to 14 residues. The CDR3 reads CASTTTRRNTEAFF. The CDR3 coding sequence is TGTGCCAGCACTACAACTCGGAGGAACACTGAAGCTTTCTTT.

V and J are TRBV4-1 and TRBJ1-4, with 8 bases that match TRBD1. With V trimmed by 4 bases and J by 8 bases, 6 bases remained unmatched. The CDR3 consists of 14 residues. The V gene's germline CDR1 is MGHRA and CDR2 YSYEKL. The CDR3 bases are TGCGCCAGCAGCCCCCAGGGGGCACGGGAAAAACTGTTTTTT. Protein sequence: CASSPQGAREKLFF.

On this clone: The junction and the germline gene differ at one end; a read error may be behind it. The CDR3 DNA follows: TGCGCCAGCAGCCAGGCGGAGTGGACAGGGAACGCTGAAGCTTTCTTT. This encodes CASSQAEWTGNAEAFF. The chain recombines TRBV4-3 with TRBJ1-1; 8 bases agree with TRBD1. CDR3 size: 16 residues. From germline, CDR1 is LGHNA and CDR2 YSLEER.

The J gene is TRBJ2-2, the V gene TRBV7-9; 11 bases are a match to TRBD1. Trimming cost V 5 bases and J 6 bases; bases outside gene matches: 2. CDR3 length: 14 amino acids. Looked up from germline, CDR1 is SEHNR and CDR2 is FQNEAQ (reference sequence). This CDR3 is CASSTGQGAGELFF. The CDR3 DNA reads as TGTGCCAGCAGCACGGGACAGGGGGCCGGGGAGCTGTTTTTT.

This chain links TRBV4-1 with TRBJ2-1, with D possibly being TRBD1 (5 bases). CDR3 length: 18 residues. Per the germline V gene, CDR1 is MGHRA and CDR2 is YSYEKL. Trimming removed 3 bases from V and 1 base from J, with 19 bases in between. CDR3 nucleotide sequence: TGCGCCAGCAGCCACGGGCCGCTGGCAGGGTGGTCCTACAATGAGCAGTTCTTC. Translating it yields CASSHGPLAGWSYNEQFF.

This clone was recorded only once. The CDR3: CASSLEGKGEQFF. CDR3 bases: TGTGCCAGCAGCTTAGAGGGGAAGGGTGAGCAGTTCTTC. V is TRBV7-9 and J is TRBJ2-1, with D possibly matching TRBD1 (5 bases). Between the trimmed V and J ends, which lost 1 base and 9 bases, there was a span of 10 bases. The germline CDR1 and CDR2 sequences are SEHNR and FQNEAQ (reference sequence). The CDR3 extends over 13 amino acids.

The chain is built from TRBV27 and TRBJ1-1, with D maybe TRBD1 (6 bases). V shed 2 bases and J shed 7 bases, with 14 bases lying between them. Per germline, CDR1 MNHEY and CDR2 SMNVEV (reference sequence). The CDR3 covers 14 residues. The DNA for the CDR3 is TGTGCCAGCAGTTTAGCCTACAGGGTATTTGAAGCTTTCTTT. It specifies CASSLAYRVFEAFF.

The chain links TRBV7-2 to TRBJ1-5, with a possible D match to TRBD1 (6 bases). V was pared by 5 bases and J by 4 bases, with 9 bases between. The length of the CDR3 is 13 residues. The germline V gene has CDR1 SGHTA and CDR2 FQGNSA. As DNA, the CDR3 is TGTGCCAGCAGCCTTGACAGGAATCAGCCCCAGCATTTT. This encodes CASSLDRNQPQHF. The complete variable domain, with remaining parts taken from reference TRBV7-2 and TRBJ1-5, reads GAGVSQSPSNKVTEKGKDVELRCDPISGHTALYWYRQSLGQGLEFLIYFQGNSAPDKSGLPSDRFSAERTGGSVSTLTIQRTQQEDSAVYLCASSLDRNQPQHFGDGTRLSIL.

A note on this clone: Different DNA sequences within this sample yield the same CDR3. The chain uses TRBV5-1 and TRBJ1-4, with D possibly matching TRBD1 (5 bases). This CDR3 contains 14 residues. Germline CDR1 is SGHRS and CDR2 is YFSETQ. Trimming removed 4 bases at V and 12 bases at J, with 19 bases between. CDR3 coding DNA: TGCGCCAGCAGCCTGGCAGGGCCAGCCGGAGAACTGTTTTTT. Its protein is CASSLAGPAGELFF. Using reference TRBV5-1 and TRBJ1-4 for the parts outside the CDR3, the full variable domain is KAGVTQTPRYLIKTRGQQVTLSCSPISGHRSVSWYQQTPGQGLQFLFEYFSETQRNKGNFPGRFSGRQFSNSRSEMNVSTLELGDSALYLCASSLAGPAGELFFGSGTQLSVL.

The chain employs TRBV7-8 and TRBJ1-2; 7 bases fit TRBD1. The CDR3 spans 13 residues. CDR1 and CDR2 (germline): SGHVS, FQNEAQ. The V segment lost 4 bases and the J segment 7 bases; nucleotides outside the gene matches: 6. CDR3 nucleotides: TGTGCCAGCAGCTCCGGGACAGCTGTTGGCTACACCTTC. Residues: CASSSGTAVGYTF.